This TCR beta chain was recorded in a study of T cell responses to AZD1222 COVID-19 vaccine. Whole-study results and caveats: Clonal diversity was possibly underestimated, and white British individuals and females predominated among donors. Spike regions recognized by vaccine-associated CD4 TCRs spanned the protein, led by 160-218 and 743-854. When two AZD1222 doses had been given, Spike-specific TCR breadth and depth rose.

A word on this clone: Its target is unknown.

Some clones are missing from TCRdb's copy, which holds only in-frame ones; the method was immunoSEQ multiplex PCR. This table holds 35,000 to 50,000 clones, roughly 78% found once. The starting material was peripheral blood, obtained 28 days after the second dose of the MenACWY control vaccine. The TCR sequence derives from an adult who received the MenACWY meningococcal vaccine as a control.

Here the CDR3 reads CAGRGVSNYGYTF. CDR3 nucleotides: TGTGCCGGGAGGGGGGTATCTAACTATGGCTACACCTTC. The chain combines TRBV6-5 with TRBJ1-2; D perhaps matches TRBD1 (6 bases). From germline, CDR1 is MNHEY and CDR2 SVGAGI. The CDR3 runs to 13 residues. V gave up 11 bases and J gave up 0 bases, with 13 bases separating them.